This T cell receptor (beta chain) was sequenced in a study of tumor and adjacent non-tumor tissue in lung cancer. About the research overall: There were 11 to 12 adenocarcinoma, a couple of squamous cell carcinoma and 1 small cell lung cancer cases.

Germline lookup yields CDR1 MNHEY and CDR2 SVGAGI. The CDR3 runs to 17 residues. This sample's RNA came from whole unsorted tissue. Newly diagnosed lung cancer patients had thoracic surgery in China, August–late 2014, without prior chemotherapy. The library came from three nested PCR rounds adapted from ARM-PCR protocols. Each CDR3 protein is one row after TCRdb ran MiXCR on the multiplex PCR reads. The table includes about 200,000 distinct CDR3 sequences, around 71% detected once. Whole-study results and caveats: Tumor tissue had significantly higher TCR diversity than normal lung. Top 100 clones took a larger repertoire share in normal lung.

About this clonotype: Its antigen remains unidentified. One junction end disagrees with the germline gene, perhaps due to a read error.

Sequencing was carried out using lung tumor tissue. The receptor was derived from a man in his sixties with non-small cell lung cancer. The gene calls are TRBV6-5 and TRBJ1-2; no reliable D call. CDR3 sequence (DNA): TGTGCCAGCAGTCCACCTGGACGGAGAGCGACTAACTGTGGCTACACCTTC. It codes for CASSPPGRRATNCGYTF.